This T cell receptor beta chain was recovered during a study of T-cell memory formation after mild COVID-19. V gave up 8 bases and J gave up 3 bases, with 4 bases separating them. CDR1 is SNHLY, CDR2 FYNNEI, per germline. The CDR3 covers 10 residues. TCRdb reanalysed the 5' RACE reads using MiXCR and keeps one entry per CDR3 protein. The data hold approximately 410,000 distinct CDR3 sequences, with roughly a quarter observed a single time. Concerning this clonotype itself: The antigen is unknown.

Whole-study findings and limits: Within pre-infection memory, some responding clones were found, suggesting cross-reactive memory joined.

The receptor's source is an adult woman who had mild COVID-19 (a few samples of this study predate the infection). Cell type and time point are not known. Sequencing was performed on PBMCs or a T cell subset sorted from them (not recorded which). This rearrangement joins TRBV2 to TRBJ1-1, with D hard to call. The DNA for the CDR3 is TGTGCCAGCGTGGACACTGAAGCTTTCTTT. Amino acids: CASVDTEAFF.